These 25 T cell receptor beta chains originate from one sample sequenced in a study of blood T cell repertoires in COVID-19. Sequencing was performed with immunoSEQ multiplex PCR; in TCRdb, only in-frame clones are kept and a portion is missing. The repertoire holds hundreds of thousands of clones, with 85% to 90% as singletons. The source material was PBMCs or T cells enriched from blood (not recorded which). Every receptor here comes from a man aged 40-50 years who had recovered from COVID-19.

The CDR3 DNA sequence: TGTGCCAGCAGCTTAAAATCGAGAGCCTACCCCTCCTACAATGAGCAGTTCTTC. Its protein is CASSLKSRAYPSYNEQFF. The rearrangement links TRBV7-2 to TRBJ2-1; no definite D call. CDR3 length equals 18 residues. Trimming shortened V by 2 bases and J by 0 bases, and 17 bases separated the two germline ends. Per the germline V gene, CDR1 is SGHTA and CDR2 is FQGNSA. The variable domain in full, with the rest retrieved from reference TRBV7-2 and TRBJ2-1, is GAGVSQSPSNKVTEKGKDVELRCDPISGHTALYWYRQSLGQGLEFLIYFQGNSAPDKSGLPSDRFSAERTGGSVSTLTIQRTQQEDSAVYLCASSLKSRAYPSYNEQFFGPGTRLTVL.

The chain is built from TRBV21-1 and TRBJ1-1; whether TRBD1, the table's D call, matches the DNA was not checked. TRBV21-1 is a documented pseudogene. The CDR3 totals 15 residues. CDR3 DNA: TGTGCCAGCAGCAAAGAGGCGGACAAGAACACTGAAGCTTTCTTT. It codes for CASSKEADKNTEAFF.

The J gene is TRBJ2-3, the V gene TRBV19; TRBD1 might be the D (5 bases). Trimming removed 3 bases from V and 6 bases from J, with 16 bases in between. CDR1 is LNHDA, CDR2 SQIVND, per germline (reference sequence). The CDR3 is made up of 15 amino acids. CDR3 sequence: CASSISGMEWDTQYF. The CDR3, as DNA: TGTGCCAGTAGTATTTCAGGGATGGAATGGGATACGCAGTATTTT.

This rearrangement joins TRBV5-4 to TRBJ2-7, with D perhaps matching TRBD2 (5 bases). The CDR3 is 14 amino acids. V dropped 5 bases and J dropped 2 bases, with 14 bases sitting between them. Germline CDR1 and CDR2: SGHNT and YYREEE (reference sequence). CDR3: CASRMWERTYEQYF. CDR3 sequence (DNA): TGTGCCAGCAGGATGTGGGAGCGAACCTACGAGCAGTACTTC.

J is TRBJ1-5 and V is TRBV9; D gene unclear. The CDR3 is made up of 14 amino acids. Germline CDR1 is SGDLS and CDR2 is YYNGEE. Trimming left V 0 bases short and J 2 bases short, with 6 bases between. The DNA for the CDR3 is TGTGCCAGCAGCGTAGGGGAGGGCAATCAGCCCCAGCATTTT. It encodes CASSVGEGNQPQHF.

The chain carries TRBV2 and TRBJ1-1; the D is unclear. Trimming left V 3 bases short and J 3 bases short, with 8 bases between. Per the germline V gene, CDR1 is SNHLY and CDR2 is FYNNEI. The CDR3 sequence is 13 residues long. For the CDR3, the DNA is TGTGCCAGCAGTGATAACGGGTACACTGAAGCTTTCTTT. Its protein is CASSDNGYTEAFF. Drawing the rest from reference TRBV2 and TRBJ1-1, the complete variable domain is EPEVTQTPSHQVTQMGQEVILRCVPISNHLYFYWYRQILGQKVEFLVSFYNNEISEKSEIFDDQFSVERPDGSNFTLKIRSTKLEDSAMYFCASSDNGYTEAFFGQGTRLTVV.

This clone was detected only once. The V gene is TRBV10-3, the J gene TRBJ1-5; D may be TRBD1 (6 bases). Germline CDR1 is ENHRY and CDR2 is SYGVKD. V lost 5 bases and J 5 bases, leaving 13 bases between the germline ends. The CDR3 is made up of 14 amino acids. The CDR3 here is CAISQGQYDQPQHF. The CDR3 nucleotides are TGTGCCATCAGTCAAGGACAGTATGATCAGCCCCAGCATTTT.

This clone has only one observation. The chain recombines TRBV4-2 with TRBJ2-2, with D perhaps TRBD1 (6 bases). The CDR3 sequence is 14 residues long. Germline V gives CDR1 LGHNA, CDR2 YNFKEQ. Trimming took 3 bases from V and 6 from J, leaving 11 bases between them. CDR3 nucleotides: TGTGCCAGCAGCCACAAATCAGGGGCCGGGGAGCTGTTTTTT. It translates to CASSHKSGAGELFF.

This sequence joins TRBV18 and TRBJ2-7; D possibly corresponds to TRBD1 (5 bases). The germline V gene encodes CDR1 KGHSH and CDR2 LQKENI. The CDR3 has 13 amino acids. Trimming took off 2 bases at V and 5 bases at J, with 10 bases between the two ends. The CDR3 is CASSPRGQNEQYF. CDR3 DNA sequence: TGTGCCAGCTCACCAAGGGGCCAGAACGAGCAGTACTTC.

This clone was observed a few times. V gene TRBV6-5 combines with J gene TRBJ2-3; possibly TRBD2 for D (6 bases). The V gene lost 6 bases and the J gene lost 6 bases, with 16 bases spanning the gap. The germline CDR1 and CDR2 sequences are MNHEY and SVGAGI. The CDR3 contains 14 residues. In DNA, the CDR3 is TGTGCCAGCAGCCGATCGGCGAGCGGGGATACGCAGTATTTT. Amino acid sequence: CASSRSASGDTQYF.

CDR3 amino acids: CASSQFGENQPQHF. The CDR3 DNA reads TGCGCCAGCAGTCAATTCGGGGAAAATCAGCCCCAGCATTTT. The chain uses TRBV23-1 and TRBJ1-5; D remains unclear. TRBV23-1 is identified as an open reading frame with a role that is uncertain. There are 14 residues in the CDR3. The V end lost 1 base, the J end lost 4 bases, and 8 bases lay between the germline ends.

V usage is TRBV6-5 and J usage is TRBJ1-1; no reliable D call. V was clipped by 7 bases and J by 0 bases, with 12 bases between them. The CDR3 contains 14 residues. The V gene's germline CDR1 is MNHEY and CDR2 SVGAGI. CDR3 in amino acids: CASTSAGLNTEAFF. As DNA, the CDR3 is TGTGCCAGCACCTCCGCAGGATTGAACACTGAAGCTTTCTTT.

The genes are TRBV7-2 and TRBJ2-1; the match to TRBD2 covers 9 bases. V shed 3 bases, J shed 3 bases, and the junction held 3 bases outside the gene matches. CDR1 is SGHTA, CDR2 FQGNSA, per germline. The CDR3 runs to 15 residues. CDR3: CASSFDSGGYNEQFF. The CDR3 DNA reads as TGTGCCAGCAGCTTCGATAGCGGGGGCTACAATGAGCAGTTCTTC.

The CDR3 DNA reads TGTGCCCTAGAGGGCGCGGGGTATGGCTACACCTTC. Protein product: CALEGAGYGYTF. The chain joins TRBV28 to TRBJ1-2; D not resolved. V lost 11 bases and J lost 5, with 15 bases in between. The CDR3 has 12 amino acids. The germline gives CDR1 MDHEN, CDR2 SYDVKM.

V usage is TRBV27 and J usage is TRBJ2-5; a weak D match, TRBD2 (5 bases). Germline CDR1 MNHEY, CDR2 SMNVEV (reference sequence). The CDR3 is made up of 13 amino acids. V gave up 3 bases and J gave up 3 bases, with 8 bases separating them. CDR3 DNA sequence: TGTGCCAGCAGTTTGTGGGGAGAAGAGACCCAGTACTTC. Translated: CASSLWGEETQYF.

The chain carries TRBV27 and TRBJ1-1, with TRBD1 as a possible D gene (5 bases). The germline gives CDR1 MNHEY, CDR2 SMNVEV (reference sequence). V lost 6 bases, J lost 1 base, and 12 bases lay in between. This CDR3 spans 14 amino acids. The CDR3 loop reads CASRPNDRNTEAFF. CDR3 bases: TGTGCCAGCAGACCAAACGACAGGAACACTGAAGCTTTCTTT.

The gene calls are TRBV7-9 and TRBJ1-1; 7 bases are shared with TRBD1. The trim removed 4 bases at V and 3 bases at J, leaving 5 bases unmatched. The CDR3 sequence is 14 residues long. Germline lookup yields CDR1 SEHNR and CDR2 FQNEAQ (reference sequence). CDR3 coding DNA: TGTGCCAGCAGCTGGAGGGGGCGCGACACTGAAGCTTTCTTT. Translation: CASSWRGRDTEAFF.

The rearrangement uses TRBV19 and TRBJ1-6, with TRBD1 identical over 10 bases. CDR3 length: 16 residues. The V segment lost 5 bases and the J segment 10 bases; nucleotides outside the gene matches: 11. The V gene's germline CDR1 is LNHDA and CDR2 SQIVND (reference sequence). DNA of the CDR3: TGTGCCAGTAGTTTCGCGGACAGGGGGACGGAATCACCCCTCCACTTT. This codes for CASSFADRGTESPLHF.

The chain joins TRBV14 to TRBJ1-1; D not resolved. From germline, CDR1 is SGHDN and CDR2 FVKESK. This CDR3 region has 15 residues. Trimming pared 0 bases from V and 0 bases from J, leaving 8 bases between. The CDR3 bases are TGTGCCAGCAGCCAAGATCGCCACATGAACACTGAAGCTTTCTTT. Translating it yields CASSQDRHMNTEAFF. The whole variable domain, remainder taken from reference TRBV14 and TRBJ1-1, is EAGVTQFPSHSVIEKGQTVTLRCDPISGHDNLYWYRRVMGKEIKFLLHFVKESKQDESGMPNNRFLAERTGGTYSTLKVQPAELEDSGVYFCASSQDRHMNTEAFFGQGTRLTVV.

This chain uses TRBV3-1 (or the pseudogene TRBV3-2) with TRBJ2-2, with TRBD1 identical over 9 bases. The CDR3 extends over 14 amino acids. V shed 8 bases, J shed 5 bases, and the junction held 6 bases outside the gene matches. Germline-derived CDR1 and CDR2 are LGHDT and YNNKEL (reference sequence). The CDR3 sequence: CASRDRERTGELFF. CDR3 DNA: TGTGCCAGCCGGGACAGGGAGCGTACCGGGGAGCTGTTTTTT.

The CDR3 reads CASSIEAKNYGYTF. Written as DNA, the CDR3 is TGTGCCAGTAGTATAGAGGCCAAGAACTATGGCTACACCTTC. The rearrangement links TRBV19 to TRBJ1-2; D is unclear. CDR1 and CDR2 (germline): LNHDA, SQIVND (reference sequence). This CDR3 is 14 amino acids long. The ends were cut back, 0 bases at V and 2 bases at J, with 7 bases in the middle.

The chain combines TRBV25-1 with TRBJ2-3, with D maybe TRBD2 (5 bases). Trimming shortened V by 4 bases and J by 3 bases, and 17 bases separated the two germline ends. This CDR3 contains 16 residues. Germline V gives CDR1 MGHDK, CDR2 SYGVNS. The CDR3 nucleotides are TGTGCCAGCAGTGGAACTAGAGGAACGTGGACAGATACGCAGTATTTT. Its protein is CASSGTRGTWTDTQYF. Full variable domain (missing parts from reference TRBV25-1 and TRBJ2-3): EADIYQTPRYLVIGTGKKITLECSQTMGHDKMYWYQQDPGMELHLIHYSYGVNSTEKGDLSSESTVSRIRTEHFPLTLESARPSHTSQYLCASSGTRGTWTDTQYFGPGTRLTVL.

This chain links TRBV5-4 with TRBJ2-6, with a weak D call TRBD1 (6 bases). Per the germline V gene, CDR1 is SGHNT and CDR2 is YYREEE (reference sequence). This CDR3 comprises 17 residues. Trimming removed 3 bases from V and 0 bases from J, with 13 bases in between. The CDR3 coding sequence is TGTGCCAGCAGCTCCGCTACAGGGCTCTCTGGGGCCAACGTCCTGACTTTC. Amino acid sequence: CASSSATGLSGANVLTF.

The V gene is TRBV5-1, the J gene TRBJ2-3; TRBD1 matches 8 bases. The CDR3 consists of 15 residues. Germline V gives CDR1 SGHRS, CDR2 YFSETQ. With 4 bases clipped from V and 4 bases from J, the junction kept 8 bases outside the gene matches. DNA of the CDR3: TGCGCCAGCAGCCGGAGGGGACAGGATCCAGATACGCAGTATTTT. Protein product: CASSRRGQDPDTQYF.

The rearrangement uses TRBV19 and TRBJ1-1; D unclear. CDR3 length: 14 residues. Trimming removed 1 base at V and 7 bases at J, with 13 bases between. Per the germline V gene, CDR1 is LNHDA and CDR2 is SQIVND (reference sequence). Written as DNA, the CDR3 is TGTGCCAGTAGTATAGGGGCACCTAGCCTTGAAGCTTTCTTT. Its protein product is CASSIGAPSLEAFF.